This TCR beta chain was sequenced during a study of a mutant IDH1 vaccine in newly diagnosed glioma listed by TCRdb under 2021. Concerning the study at large: Patients were given eight vaccinations, in weeks 1, 3, 5, 7, 11, 15, 19 and 23, which matched visits V03 through V10. Vaccination began 4-6 weeks after radiotherapy alone, or alongside temozolomide cycles in the chemotherapy-containing groups. Of the 25 to 40 treated patients, approximately 62% were male and about 40% were female, and the mean age was around 40 years. Before enrollment, patients had received standard therapy of radiotherapy alone, temozolomide alone, or radiochemotherapy with temozolomide; most received the combination. Peripheral blood was collected at six visits: V03 (baseline), V05, V07, V10, V12 and V13. Longitudinal TCRB deep sequencing was done for fewer than 30 treated patients, wherever samples were available for exploratory analyses. Here is what the overall study found, with its caveats: Pseudoprogression appeared unrelated to alterations in the top peripheral T cell clonotypes detected by TCRB sequencing. The authors stated that sample limitations prevented analyses of patient blood samples from being reproduced. Availability determined which PBMC samples were chosen for TCRB deep sequencing. Immune responses induced by the vaccine were seen in roughly 95% of patients across multiple MHC alleles.

CDR1 MNHNS and CDR2 SASEGT were looked up in the germline V gene. From the cysteine up to the valine, the CDR3 has a length of 12 residues. The retained sequence is limited to the CDR3, 36 bases, with the frame set at the first base. For this chain, trimming is 9 bases at the V end and 10 bases at the J end, and the number of junction bases without a gene match is 11. As regards this clone: Its target antigen remains unknown. No qualities accompany the bases; no much larger clone lies one base away.

Read against the paper, the sample's time point label means: week 11, during vaccination. Each vaccine dose, consisting of 300 ug of a 20-mer mutant IDH1 peptide in Montanide, was administered subcutaneously with topical imiquimod. The donors had newly diagnosed IDH1-mutant astrocytomas of WHO grade 3 or 4 that showed loss of nuclear ATRX. The samples were drawn from NOA16, a multicentre, single-arm, open-label phase I trial in Germany that tested a mutant IDH1 peptide vaccine in humans for the first time. Genomic DNA for TCRB sequencing was extracted from EDTA blood using the DNeasy Blood and Tissue Kit. Library preparation employed the immunoSEQ multiplex PCR assay. The hsTCRB Kit was used according to the manufacturer's protocol to amplify rearranged TCR beta chain sequences. Sequencing of TCRB libraries was carried out on an Illumina MiSeq. On the study's bioinformatics: The kit vendor's proprietary platform handled demultiplexing, trimming and gene mapping. TCRdb carries this immuneACCESS record with in-frame sequences only. Its versions omit some clonotypes, under half of them owing to an unresolved V gene in the studies checked, with the rest unexplained. Clone size and V and J calls were adopted from that table, with D and trimming inferred from the DNA. This sample gives about 23,000 clones in total; about 80% of them show up just once. The ten largest clones represent roughly 8% of the sample.

The material was PBMCs, obtained from a glioma patient whose treatment included an IDH1 peptide vaccine. This receptor was identified in a man between 40 and 49 years old with glioma. The chain joins TRBV6-1 to TRBJ2-7; 8 junctional bases match TRBD1. The CDR3 in this case is CASRSQGQDQYV. The sequence in DNA is TGTGCCAGTAGATCCCAGGGACAGGACCAGTACGTC.